The sequence of this TCR beta chain was determined in a study of blood T cells in healthy people across ages. The study's findings and limits: Researchers judged that diversity estimates from one million T cells fell short of true values.

The CDR3 runs to 16 residues. Germline V gene sequence: CDR1 SGHRS, CDR2 YFSETQ. The V segment lost 1 base and the J segment 7 bases; nucleotides outside the gene matches: 7. In the case of this clonotype: Antigen specificity is unknown.

Through a sample-barcoded 5' primer and a J-beta primer mix, a second PCR was run for about 7 to 12 cycles. Unique molecular identifiers of 12 random nucleotides labeled each cDNA. In TCRdb, the 5' RACE reads were re-called with MiXCR into one record per CDR3 protein. The table shows hundreds of thousands of distinct CDR3 sequences, with less than 70% occurring only once. This receptor was identified in a man older than 75 in good health. This chain uses TRBV5-1 with TRBJ1-6, with 8 positions matching TRBD1. The sample taken for sequencing was blood. CDR3 nucleotides: TGCGCCAGCAGCTTGACGAGACAGGGGCAGAATTCACCCCTCCACTTT. Translated, it gives CASSLTRQGQNSPLHF.